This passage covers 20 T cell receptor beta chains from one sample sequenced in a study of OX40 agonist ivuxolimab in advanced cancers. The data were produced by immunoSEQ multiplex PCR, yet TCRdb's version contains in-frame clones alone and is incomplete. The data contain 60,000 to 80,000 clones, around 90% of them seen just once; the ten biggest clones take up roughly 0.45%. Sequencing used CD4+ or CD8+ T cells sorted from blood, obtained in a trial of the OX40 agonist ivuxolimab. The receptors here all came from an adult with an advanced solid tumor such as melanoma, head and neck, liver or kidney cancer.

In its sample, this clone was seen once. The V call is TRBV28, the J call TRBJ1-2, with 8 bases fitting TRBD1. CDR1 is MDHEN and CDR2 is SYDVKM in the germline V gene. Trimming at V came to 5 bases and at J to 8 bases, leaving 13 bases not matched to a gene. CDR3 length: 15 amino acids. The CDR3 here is CASSTQPTGGRGYTF. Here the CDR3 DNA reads TGTGCCAGCAGTACCCAACCCACAGGGGGGAGAGGCTACACCTTC.

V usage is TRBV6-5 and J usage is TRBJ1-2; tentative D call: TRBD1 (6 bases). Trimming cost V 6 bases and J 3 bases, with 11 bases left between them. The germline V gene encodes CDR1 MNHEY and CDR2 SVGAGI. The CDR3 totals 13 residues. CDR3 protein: CASSPRTDYGYTF. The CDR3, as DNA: TGTGCCAGCAGCCCTCGGACAGACTATGGCTACACCTTC.

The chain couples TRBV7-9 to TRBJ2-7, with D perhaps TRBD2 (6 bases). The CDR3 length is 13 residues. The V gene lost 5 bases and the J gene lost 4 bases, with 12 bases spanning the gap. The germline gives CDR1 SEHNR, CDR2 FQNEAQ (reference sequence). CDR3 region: CASSRLDGYEQYF. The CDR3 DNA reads TGTGCCAGCAGCCGACTAGACGGTTACGAGCAGTACTTC.

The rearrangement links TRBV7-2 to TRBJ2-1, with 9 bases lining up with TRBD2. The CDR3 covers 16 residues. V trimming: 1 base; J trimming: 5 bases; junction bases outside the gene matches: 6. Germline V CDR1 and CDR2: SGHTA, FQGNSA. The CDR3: CASSLVSGSRHNEQFF. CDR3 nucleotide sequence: TGTGCCAGCAGCTTAGTTAGCGGGAGTCGCCACAATGAGCAGTTCTTC.

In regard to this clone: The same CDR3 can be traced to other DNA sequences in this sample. CDR3 coding DNA: TGTGCCAGCAGCCTGGGGTACACAGATACGCAGTATTTT. This encodes CASSLGYTDTQYF. The chain employs TRBV7-2 and TRBJ2-3, with D hard to call. Trimming shortened V by 5 bases and J by 2 bases, and 8 bases separated the two germline ends. Germline CDR1 SGHTA, CDR2 FQGNSA. The length of the CDR3 is 13 residues.

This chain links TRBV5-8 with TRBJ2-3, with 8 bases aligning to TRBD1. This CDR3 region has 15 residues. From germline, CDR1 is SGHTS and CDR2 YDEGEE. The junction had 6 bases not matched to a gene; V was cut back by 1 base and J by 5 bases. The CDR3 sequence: CASSLRTGNLDTQYF. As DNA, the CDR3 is TGTGCCAGCAGCTTGCGGACAGGGAATTTAGATACGCAGTATTTT. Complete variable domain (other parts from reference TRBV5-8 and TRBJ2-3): EAGVTQSPTHLIKTRGQQATLRCSPISGHTSVYWYQQALGLGLQFLLWYDEGEERNRGNFPPRFSGRQFPNYSSELNVNALELEDSALYLCASSLRTGNLDTQYFGPGTRLTVL.

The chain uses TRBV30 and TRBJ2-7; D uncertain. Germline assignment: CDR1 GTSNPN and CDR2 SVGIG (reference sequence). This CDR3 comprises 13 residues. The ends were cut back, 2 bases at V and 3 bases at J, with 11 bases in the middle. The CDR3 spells CAWSITSSYEQYF. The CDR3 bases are TGTGCCTGGAGTATTACGTCTAGCTACGAGCAGTACTTC.

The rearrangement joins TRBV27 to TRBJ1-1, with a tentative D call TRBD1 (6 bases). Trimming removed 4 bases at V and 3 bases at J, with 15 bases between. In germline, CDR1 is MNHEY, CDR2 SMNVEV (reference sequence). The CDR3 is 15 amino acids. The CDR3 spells CASSSTGIGYTEAFF. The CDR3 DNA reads TGTGCCAGCAGTTCCACAGGGATCGGGTACACTGAAGCTTTCTTT.

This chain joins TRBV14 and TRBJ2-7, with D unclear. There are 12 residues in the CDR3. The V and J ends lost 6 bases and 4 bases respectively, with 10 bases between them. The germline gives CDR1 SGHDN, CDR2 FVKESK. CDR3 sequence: CASSPGRYEQYF. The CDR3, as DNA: TGTGCCAGCAGTCCTGGACGTTACGAGCAGTACTTC.

CDR3 in DNA: TGTGCCAGCAGCCGGGAGAGAAGGGAGCAGTTCTTC. Its protein product is CASSRERREQFF. The genes are TRBV7-9 and TRBJ2-1; TRBD2 is a possible D gene (6 bases). Germline CDR1 SEHNR, CDR2 FQNEAQ (reference sequence). V shed 5 bases and J shed 10 bases, with 12 bases lying between them. The CDR3 spans 12 residues.

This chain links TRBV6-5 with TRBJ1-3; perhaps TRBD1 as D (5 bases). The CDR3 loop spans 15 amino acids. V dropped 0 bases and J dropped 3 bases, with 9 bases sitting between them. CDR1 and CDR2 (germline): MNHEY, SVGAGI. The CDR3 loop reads CASSYSRGVGNTIYF. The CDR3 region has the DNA TGTGCCAGCAGTTACTCGAGGGGCGTTGGAAACACCATATATTTT.

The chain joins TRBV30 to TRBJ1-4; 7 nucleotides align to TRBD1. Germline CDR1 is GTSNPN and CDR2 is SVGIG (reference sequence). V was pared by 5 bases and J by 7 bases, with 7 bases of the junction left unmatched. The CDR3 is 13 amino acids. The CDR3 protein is CAWGQVGREKLFF. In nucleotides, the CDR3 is TGTGCCTGGGGACAGGTGGGGCGTGAAAAACTGTTTTTT.

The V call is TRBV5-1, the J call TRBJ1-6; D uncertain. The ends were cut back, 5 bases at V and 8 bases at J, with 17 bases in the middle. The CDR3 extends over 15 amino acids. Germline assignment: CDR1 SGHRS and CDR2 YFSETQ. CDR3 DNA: TGCGCCAGCAGTCAGATGGGTGCGTGGGATTCACCCCTCCACTTT. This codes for CASSQMGAWDSPLHF.

CDR3 nucleotides: TGCGCCAGCAGCTTGGGGGTTAACTATGGCTACACCTTC. Translating it yields CASSLGVNYGYTF. V and J are TRBV5-1 and TRBJ1-2; D unresolved. Germline assignment: CDR1 SGHRS and CDR2 YFSETQ. V lost 0 bases and J lost 1, with 4 bases in between. The CDR3 is 13 amino acids.

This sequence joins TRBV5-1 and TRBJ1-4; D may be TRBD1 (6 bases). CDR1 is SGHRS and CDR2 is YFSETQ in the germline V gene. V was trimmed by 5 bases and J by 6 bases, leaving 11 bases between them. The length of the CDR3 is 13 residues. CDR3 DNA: TGCGCCAGCAGGAACAGGGTGGATGAAAAACTGTTTTTT. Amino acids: CASRNRVDEKLFF.

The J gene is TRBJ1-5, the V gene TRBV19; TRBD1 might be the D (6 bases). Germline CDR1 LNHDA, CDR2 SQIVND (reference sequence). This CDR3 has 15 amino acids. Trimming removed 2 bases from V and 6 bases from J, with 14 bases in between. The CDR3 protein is CASSIPPGASQPQHF. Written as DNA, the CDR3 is TGTGCCAGTAGTATACCCCCGGGGGCCAGTCAGCCCCAGCATTTT. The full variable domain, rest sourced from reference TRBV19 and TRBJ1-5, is DGGITQSPKYLFRKEGQNVTLSCEQNLNHDAMYWYRQDPGQGLRLIYYSQIVNDFQKGDIAEGYSVSREKKESFPLTVTSAQKNPTAFYLCASSIPPGASQPQHFGDGTRLSIL.

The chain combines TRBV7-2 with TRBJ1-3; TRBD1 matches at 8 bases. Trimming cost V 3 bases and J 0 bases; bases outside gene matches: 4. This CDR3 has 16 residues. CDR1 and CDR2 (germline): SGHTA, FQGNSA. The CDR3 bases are TGTGCCAGCAGCTTGAGACAGGGGTACTCTGGAAACACCATATATTTT. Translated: CASSLRQGYSGNTIYF. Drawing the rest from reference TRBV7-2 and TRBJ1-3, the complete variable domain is GAGVSQSPSNKVTEKGKDVELRCDPISGHTALYWYRQSLGQGLEFLIYFQGNSAPDKSGLPSDRFSAERTGGSVSTLTIQRTQQEDSAVYLCASSLRQGYSGNTIYFGEGSWLTVV.

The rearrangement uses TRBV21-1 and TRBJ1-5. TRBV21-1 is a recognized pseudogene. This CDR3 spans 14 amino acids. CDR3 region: CASSKEYEDQPQHF. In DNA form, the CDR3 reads TGTGCCAGCAGCAAAGAGTATGAGGATCAGCCCCAGCATTTT.

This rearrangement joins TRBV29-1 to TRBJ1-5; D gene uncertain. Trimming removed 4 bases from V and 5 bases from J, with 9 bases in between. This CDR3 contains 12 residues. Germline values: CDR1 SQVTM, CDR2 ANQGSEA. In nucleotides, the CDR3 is TGCAGCGTTGGGGCCAGAGATCAGCCCCAGCATTTT. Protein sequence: CSVGARDQPQHF.

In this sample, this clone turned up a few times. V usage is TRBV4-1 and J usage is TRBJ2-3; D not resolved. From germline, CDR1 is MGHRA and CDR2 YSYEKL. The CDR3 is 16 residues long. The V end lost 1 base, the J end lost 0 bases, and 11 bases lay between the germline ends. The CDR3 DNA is TGCGCCAGCAGCCAAGTTAATCTAGTAAGCACAGATACGCAGTATTTT. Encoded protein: CASSQVNLVSTDTQYF.